The entry that follows covers one TCR beta chain sequence. RNA, once extracted, was reverse transcribed into cDNA for use as the sequencing template. This table comes from immunoSEQ multiplex PCR, and its TCRdb copy is limited to in-frame clones, with some not included. The profile shows about 210,000 clones, roughly two fifths of them singletons. The CDR3 sequence is 12 residues long. Germline V gene data show CDR1 as LNHDA and CDR2 as SQIVND (reference sequence). Between the trimmed V and J ends, which lost 0 bases and 8 bases, there was a span of 7 bases. This entry comes from a study of CD8+ T cells in alopecia areata. Treatment noted: oral pan-JAK inhibitor, 5-10 mg twice daily.

The sequenced sample was CD4+ T cells sorted from blood, obtained at roughly week 36, from a patient treated with tofacitinib. This receptor was identified in a human donor with alopecia areata. The chain joins TRBV19 to TRBJ1-1; tentative D call: TRBD1 (5 bases). For the CDR3, the DNA is TGTGCCAGTAGTATAGAGAGACAGGAAGCTTTCTTT. Translation: CASSIERQEAFF.